This TCR beta chain was recorded in a study of T cell responses to AZD1222 COVID-19 vaccine. Study results and limitations: Vaccine-associated CD4 TCRs spanned spike, dominant at 160-218 and 743-854.

The CDR3 runs to 14 residues. V gave up 3 bases and J gave up 6 bases, with 12 bases separating them. The germline V gene encodes CDR1 DFQATT and CDR2 SNEGSKA (reference sequence). Data came from immunoSEQ multiplex PCR; TCRdb stores just in-frame clones and leaves some out. The sample includes about 140,000 clones, roughly nine tenths seen only once; the top ten take about 1.5%. The sample holds one count of this clone. Its antigen is unidentified. The V call is TRBV20-1, the J call TRBJ1-6; D unclear. The source is an adult in good health. Sample: peripheral blood, taken on day 0 of AZD1222 vaccination. The CDR3 here is CSASTVILNSPLHF. CDR3 sequence (DNA): TGCAGTGCTAGTACGGTCATCCTTAATTCACCCCTCCACTTT.